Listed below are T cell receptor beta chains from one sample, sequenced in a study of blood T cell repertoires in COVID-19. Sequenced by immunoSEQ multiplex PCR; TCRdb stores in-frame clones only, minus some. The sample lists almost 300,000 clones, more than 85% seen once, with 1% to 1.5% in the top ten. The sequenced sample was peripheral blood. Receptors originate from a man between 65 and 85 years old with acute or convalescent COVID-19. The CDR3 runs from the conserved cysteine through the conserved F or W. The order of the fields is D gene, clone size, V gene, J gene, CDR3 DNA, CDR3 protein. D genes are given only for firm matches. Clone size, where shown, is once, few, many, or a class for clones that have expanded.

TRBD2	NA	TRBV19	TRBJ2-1	TGTGCCAGTAGTATAACTAGCGGGCCCTCCTACAATGAGCAGTTCTTC	CASSITSGPSYNEQFF
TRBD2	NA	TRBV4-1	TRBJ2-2	TGCGCCAGCAGCCAAGAAGGGAGGGTTACGGCCGGGGAGCTGTTTTTT	CASSQEGRVTAGELFF
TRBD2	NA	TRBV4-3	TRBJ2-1	TGCGCCAGCAGCCAAGATCAGGCTAGCGGGGGGCCCCGGGCCTACAATGAGCAGTTCTTC	CASSQDQASGGPRAYNEQFF
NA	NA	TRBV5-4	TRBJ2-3	TGTGCCAGCACCGCGACTAGCACAGATACGCAGTATTTT	CASTATSTDTQYF
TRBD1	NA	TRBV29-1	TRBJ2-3	TGCGGAGTAGACAGGGCAGGTACGCAGTATTTT	CGVDRAGTQYF
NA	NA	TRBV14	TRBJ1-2	TGTGCCAGCAGCCAAGGGGGTCAGGGAAGGTCCTATGGCTACACCTTC	CASSQGGQGRSYGYTF
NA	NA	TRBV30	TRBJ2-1	TGTGCCTCACTACTCTCGGACTACCCGTTCTTC	CASLLSDYPFF
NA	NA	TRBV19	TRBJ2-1	TGTGCCAGTAGACCAGGGGCCAGCTCCTACAATGAGCAGTTCTTC	CASRPGASSYNEQFF
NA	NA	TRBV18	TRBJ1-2	TGTGCCAGCTCACCGGGACGGGGGATGACAGGCTACACCTTC	CASSPGRGMTGYTF
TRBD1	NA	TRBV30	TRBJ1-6	TGTGCCTGGACTACCGGACAGGGAAATTCACCCCTCCACTTT	CAWTTGQGNSPLHF
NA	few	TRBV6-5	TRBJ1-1	TGTGCCAGCAGTTACATGGTTTGGGGGGGAGGAGCTTTCTTT	CASSYMVWGGGAFF
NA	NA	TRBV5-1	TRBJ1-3	TGCGCCAGCAGCTTGGAAGGGGGGGCAGGCAGCTCTGGAAACACCATATATTTT	CASSLEGGAGSSGNTIYF
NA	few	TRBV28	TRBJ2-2	TGTGCCAGCAGAAGCTCCAACCCTGGGGAGCTGTTTTTT	CASRSSNPGELFF
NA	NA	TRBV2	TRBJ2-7	TGTGCCAGCAGCGAGCTCCATCTAGCTTTCTCCAACGAGCAGTACTTC	CASSELHLAFSNEQYF
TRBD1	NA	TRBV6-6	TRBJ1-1	TGTGCCAGCAGTTACACGACAGGGTTTGACACTGAAGCTTTCTTT	CASSYTTGFDTEAFF
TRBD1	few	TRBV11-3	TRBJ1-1	TGTGCCAGCAGCCCGGGGACAGGGGGAGAAGCTTTCTTT	CASSPGTGGEAFF
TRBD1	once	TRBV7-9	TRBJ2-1	TGTGCCAGCAAGGGGACAGGGGGTCACAATGAGCAGTTCTTC	CASKGTGGHNEQFF
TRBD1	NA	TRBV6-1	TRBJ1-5	TGTGCCAGCAGTGAACTCGCACAGGGGTGGAATCAGCCCCAGCATTTT	CASSELAQGWNQPQHF
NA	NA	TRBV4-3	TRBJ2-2	TGCGCCAGCAGCCATGAGACACCTACGACCGGGGAGCTGTTTTTT	CASSHETPTTGELFF
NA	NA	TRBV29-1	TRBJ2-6	TGCAGCGTTGAATGGCAAGCTGGGGCCAACGTCCTGACTTTC	CSVEWQAGANVLTF
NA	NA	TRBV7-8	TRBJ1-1	TGTGCCAGCAGCTTAAGAGGAGGGATGAACACTGAAGCTTTCTTT	CASSLRGGMNTEAFF
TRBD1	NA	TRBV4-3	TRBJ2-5	TGCGCCAGCAGCCGACAGGGCGGAGAGACCCAGTACTTC	CASSRQGGETQYF
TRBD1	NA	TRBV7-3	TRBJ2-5	TGTGCCAGCAGCAGGGGACAGGGCGAGACCCAGTACTTC	CASSRGQGETQYF
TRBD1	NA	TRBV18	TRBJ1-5	TGTGCCAGCTCACGGGACAGGGTCCCCAATCAGCCCCAGCATTTT	CASSRDRVPNQPQHF
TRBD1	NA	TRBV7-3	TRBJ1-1	TGTGCCAGCAGCTCGGACAGGGGAGGGACTGAAGCTTTCTTT	CASSSDRGGTEAFF
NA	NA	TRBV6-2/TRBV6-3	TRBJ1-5	TGTGCCAGCAGTTTCGTTTTGAGCAATCAGCCCCAGCATTTT	CASSFVLSNQPQHF
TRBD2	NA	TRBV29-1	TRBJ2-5	TGCAGCGTTGGGGGACTAGCCGAGACCCAGTACTTC	CSVGGLAETQYF
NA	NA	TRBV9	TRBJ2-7	TGTGCCAGCAGCGTAGAACCAGGGACATCCTACGAGCAGTACTTC	CASSVEPGTSYEQYF
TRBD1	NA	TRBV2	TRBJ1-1	TGTGCCAGCCTAACCGGGACAGGAAGGACTGAAGCTTTCTTT	CASLTGTGRTEAFF
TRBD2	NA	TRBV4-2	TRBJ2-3	TGTGCCAGCAGCCAAGGTGTTAGCGGGGGGGCCAGTGGAGATACGCAGTATTTT	CASSQGVSGGASGDTQYF
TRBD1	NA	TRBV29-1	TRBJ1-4	TGCAGCGTTCCCAGTGGGACAGGTATTAATGAAAAACTGTTTTTT	CSVPSGTGINEKLFF
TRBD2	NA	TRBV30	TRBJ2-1	TGTGCCTGGAGTGTGTGGGGGGGGTACAATGAGCAGTTCTTC	CAWSVWGGYNEQFF